Included here is one T cell receptor (beta chain) sequence, with context. What it binds is unknown. These data belong to a study of OX40 agonist ivuxolimab in advanced cancers. Across the whole study: People in dose escalation had one of these cancers: hepatocellular carcinoma, melanoma, renal cell or head and neck cancer. Having had anti-PD-1, anti-PD-L1 or anti-CTLA-4 therapy before was allowed, and about 40% had some.

Baseline was the first blood sampling point, followed by cycle 4 day 1 and cycle 7 day 1. Only in-frame clones appear in the TCRdb table, and some are missing; sequencing was by immunoSEQ multiplex PCR. The data hold roughly 90,000 clones, with roughly 93% observed a single time. Study-wide points: At 0.1 to 3.0 mg/kg, CD4+ and CD8+ blood T cells expanded clonally by week 6.

Germline CDR1 and CDR2: LNHDA and SQIVND (reference sequence). V dropped 5 bases and J dropped 6 bases, with 13 bases sitting between them. The CDR3 runs 13 residues. Sequenced material: CD4+ or CD8+ T cells sorted from blood, taken in a trial of the OX40 agonist ivuxolimab. The V and J genes are TRBV19 and TRBJ1-2, with D unresolved. This TCR came from an adult with an advanced solid tumor such as melanoma, head and neck, liver or kidney cancer. In DNA form, the CDR3 reads TGTGCCAGTAGTTACCCGAGAGGCGATGGCTACACCTTC. It is translated as CASSYPRGDGYTF.